The 26 T cell receptor beta chains reported below all come from one sample, sequenced in a study of cytomegalovirus exposure and HLA in healthy donors. PCR employed 60 Vbeta and 13 Jbeta primers. Profiling relied on immunoSEQ multiplex PCR, and the TCRdb table lists in-frame clones only, not all of them. The sample has 160,000 or so clones; around nine tenths are singletons. The source material was PBMCs. These receptors all stem from a woman under 30 in good health and CMV-seronegative.

The chain employs TRBV5-4 and TRBJ2-3; a possible D gene is TRBD2 (6 bases). The ends were cut back, 2 bases at V and 0 bases at J, with 10 bases in the middle. From germline, CDR1 is SGHNT and CDR2 YYREEE (reference sequence). The CDR3 runs 15 residues. CDR3 nucleotides: TGTGCCAGCAGCTTAGGCGGGGCTAGCACAGATACGCAGTATTTT. It specifies CASSLGGASTDTQYF.

The V and J genes are TRBV28 and TRBJ1-2; D is undetermined. Looked up from germline, CDR1 is MDHEN and CDR2 is SYDVKM. V was shortened by 5 bases and J by 0 bases, with 16 bases between the two germline ends. The CDR3 sequence is 16 residues long. DNA of the CDR3: TGTGCCAGCAGTACCCGGGAACGGCGAACTAACTATGGCTACACCTTC. Translated, it gives CASSTRERRTNYGYTF.

This sequence joins TRBV7-9 and TRBJ2-1, with D possibly matching TRBD2 (5 bases). Trimming stripped 2 bases from V and 7 bases from J, with 6 bases between. Per germline, CDR1 SEHNR and CDR2 FQNEAQ (reference sequence). The CDR3 consists of 12 residues. The CDR3 loop reads CASSLRGNEQFF. For the CDR3, the DNA is TGTGCCAGCAGCTTAAGAGGGAATGAGCAGTTCTTC.

The chain joins TRBV11-2 to TRBJ1-2; 7 nucleotides align to TRBD1. The germline gives CDR1 SGHAT, CDR2 FQNNGV. Trimming took 0 bases from V and 6 from J; bases not matched to a gene: 10. This CDR3 region has 16 residues. CDR3 DNA sequence: TGTGCCAGCAGCTTAGATCGATTGTCCCAGGGGGATGGCTACACCTTC. Amino acids: CASSLDRLSQGDGYTF.

This clone was recorded only once. The chain combines TRBV28 with TRBJ2-7; D is possibly TRBD1 (7 bases). This CDR3 has 12 amino acids. V was trimmed by 6 bases and J by 13 bases, leaving 19 bases between them. Germline assignment: CDR1 MDHEN and CDR2 SYDVKM. CDR3 DNA: TGTGCCAGCAGCTCAGCGGACAGGAGGGTTTACTTC. Encoded protein: CASSSADRRVYF.

The gene calls are TRBV5-1 and TRBJ1-1, with D possibly being TRBD1 (5 bases). Germline V gene data show CDR1 as SGHRS and CDR2 as YFSETQ. The length of the CDR3 is 15 residues. Trimming cost V 4 bases and J 1 base, with 14 bases left between them. CDR3 sequence (DNA): TGCGCCAGCAGCCATTCCAGGGAGGAGAACACTGAAGCTTTCTTT. It yields the protein CASSHSREENTEAFF.

The chain recombines TRBV7-9 with TRBJ1-4, with TRBD1 identical over 8 bases. Germline lookup yields CDR1 SEHNR and CDR2 FQNEAQ (reference sequence). Losses at the gene ends were 1 base for V and 2 bases for J; bases not matched to a gene: 9. The CDR3 has 18 amino acids. The CDR3 protein is CASSLGSGTGLTNEKLFF. CDR3 coding DNA: TGTGCCAGCAGCTTAGGATCCGGGACAGGACTCACTAATGAAAAACTGTTTTTT.

The gene calls are TRBV11-2 and TRBJ2-2; possible D gene TRBD2, 5 bases. There are 15 residues in the CDR3. The V end lost 1 base, the J end lost 3 bases, and 9 bases lay between the germline ends. Germline CDR1 and CDR2: SGHAT and FQNNGV. CDR3 nucleotides: TGTGCCAGCAGCTTAGTTCCGGGATACACCGGGGAGCTGTTTTTT. This translates into CASSLVPGYTGELFF.

This clone came up once. The chain links TRBV27 to TRBJ2-2; TRBD1 aligns across 7 bases. The germline gives CDR1 MNHEY, CDR2 SMNVEV (reference sequence). The CDR3 consists of 12 residues. V dropped 6 bases and J dropped 7; count of bases not matched to a gene: 2. CDR3 protein: CASSHRGGELFF. CDR3 sequence (DNA): TGTGCCAGCAGCCACAGGGGCGGGGAGCTGTTTTTT.

This clone was found a few times. This sequence joins TRBV5-1 and TRBJ1-5; 7 nucleotides agree with TRBD1. Germline loops: CDR1 SGHRS, CDR2 YFSETQ. The length of the CDR3 is 16 residues. Trimming cost V 4 bases and J 6 bases; bases outside gene matches: 13. The CDR3 DNA follows: TGCGCCAGCAGCCCCACCCCAGGGGGTTTAGGTCAGCCCCAGCATTTT. Amino acids: CASSPTPGGLGQPQHF.

CDR3 coding DNA: TGTGCCAGCAGTCAAGGACTAGCGCTCCGGGTAGAGCAGTTCTTC. Protein product: CASSQGLALRVEQFF. V and J are TRBV27 and TRBJ2-1; 9 nucleotides line up with TRBD2. CDR1 is MNHEY, CDR2 SMNVEV, per germline (reference sequence). V was pared by 5 bases and J by 10 bases, with 12 bases of the junction left unmatched. CDR3 length equals 15 residues.

The rearrangement uses TRBV14 and TRBJ2-1, with 7 nucleotides matching TRBD1. In germline, CDR1 is SGHDN, CDR2 FVKESK. The CDR3 has 16 amino acids. V dropped 4 bases and J dropped 5; count of bases not matched to a gene: 11. CDR3 coding DNA: TGTGCCAGCAGCCCGAATCCCGCGGACAGGAACAATGAGCAGTTCTTC. Residues: CASSPNPADRNNEQFF.

This chain joins TRBV5-1 and TRBJ1-5, with 7 bases lining up with TRBD1. After removal of 4 bases from V and 5 bases from J, the junction contained 6 bases not matched to a gene. Germline CDR1 is SGHRS and CDR2 is YFSETQ. This CDR3 is 14 amino acids long. The CDR3 reads CASSPGTEDQPQHF. CDR3 DNA: TGCGCCAGCAGCCCGGGGACAGAGGATCAGCCCCAGCATTTT.

This clone was recorded a few times. This chain links TRBV7-8 with TRBJ2-5, with 7 bases fitting TRBD2. V dropped 4 bases and J dropped 2; count of bases not matched to a gene: 4. The germline V gene encodes CDR1 SGHVS and CDR2 FQNEAQ. This CDR3 is 14 amino acids long. This CDR3 reads CASSSRTSQETQYF. The CDR3 DNA reads TGTGCCAGCAGCTCGCGGACTAGTCAAGAGACCCAGTACTTC.

The rearrangement joins TRBV9 to TRBJ1-4; D might be TRBD1 (6 bases). This CDR3 has 15 amino acids. In germline, CDR1 is SGDLS, CDR2 YYNGEE. Trimming removed 4 bases at V and 8 bases at J, with 18 bases between. The CDR3 sequence is CASSPQGQGFEKLFF. CDR3 DNA sequence: TGTGCCAGCAGCCCCCAGGGGCAGGGTTTCGAAAAACTGTTTTTT.

The chain employs TRBV30 and TRBJ2-1, with 8 nucleotides matching TRBD2. The trim removed 2 bases at V and 3 bases at J, leaving 6 bases unmatched. CDR3 length equals 15 residues. The germline V gene encodes CDR1 GTSNPN and CDR2 SVGIG (reference sequence). This CDR3 reads CAWSWEREIYNEQFF. CDR3 coding DNA: TGTGCCTGGAGTTGGGAGCGGGAGATCTACAATGAGCAGTTCTTC.

V usage is TRBV28 and J usage is TRBJ1-4; maybe TRBD1 (5 bases). This CDR3 comprises 11 residues. The V gene lost 8 bases and the J gene lost 8 bases, with 9 bases spanning the gap. Germline CDR1 is MDHEN and CDR2 is SYDVKM. CDR3 protein: CASETAEKLFF. CDR3 in DNA: TGTGCCAGCGAGACAGCAGAAAAACTGTTTTTT.

The rearrangement links TRBV6-4 to TRBJ2-1; TRBD2 matches at 11 bases. This CDR3 is built from 16 residues. The germline CDR1 and CDR2 sequences are MRHNA and SNTAGT. The V and J ends lost 2 bases and 5 bases, in that order; junction bases with no gene match: 5. DNA of the CDR3: TGTGCCAGCAGTGACGAGGGGACTAGCGGCAACAATGAGCAGTTCTTC. It yields the protein CASSDEGTSGNNEQFF.

This rearrangement joins TRBV2 to TRBJ1-1; 7 bases match TRBD1. Trimming cost V 6 bases and J 1 base; bases outside gene matches: 8. Germline CDR1 and CDR2: SNHLY and FYNNEI. This CDR3 is built from 15 residues. CDR3 in amino acids: CASRQTRGRNTEAFF. CDR3 in DNA: TGTGCCAGCAGACAAACCAGGGGGAGGAACACTGAAGCTTTCTTT. Supplemented by reference TRBV2 and TRBJ1-1, the full variable domain reads EPEVTQTPSHQVTQMGQEVILRCVPISNHLYFYWYRQILGQKVEFLVSFYNNEISEKSEIFDDQFSVERPDGSNFTLKIRSTKLEDSAMYFCASRQTRGRNTEAFFGQGTRLTVV.

CDR3 DNA: TGTGCCAGCAGGACCCAGGGACAGGGGCAAGAGACCCAGTACTTC. Its translation: CASRTQGQGQETQYF. V is TRBV28 and J is TRBJ2-5; TRBD1 aligns across 10 bases. In germline, CDR1 is MDHEN, CDR2 SYDVKM. V lost 6 bases and J lost 2; bases outside the gene matches: 6. This CDR3 comprises 15 residues.

The chain is built from TRBV11-2 and TRBJ1-1; D perhaps matches TRBD1 (5 bases). Germline V lookup: CDR1 SGHAT, CDR2 FQNNGV. This CDR3 is built from 15 residues. Trimming removed 3 bases from V and 5 bases from J, with 16 bases in between. Here the CDR3 reads CASSFSRGAVTEAFF. The CDR3 coding sequence is TGTGCCAGCAGCTTTAGTAGGGGCGCGGTAACTGAAGCTTTCTTT.

V is TRBV19 and J is TRBJ1-1, with 7 bases fitting TRBD1. CDR3 length equals 15 residues. CDR1 LNHDA and CDR2 SQIVND come from the germline V gene (reference sequence). Trimming cost V 7 bases and J 3 bases; bases outside gene matches: 11. This CDR3 reads CASTKMQGVYTEAFF. In nucleotides, the CDR3 is TGTGCCAGTACTAAAATGCAGGGGGTTTACACTGAAGCTTTCTTT.

The chain carries TRBV27 and TRBJ1-1; D not resolved. This CDR3 has 10 residues. Germline loops: CDR1 MNHEY, CDR2 SMNVEV (reference sequence). With 7 bases removed from V and 4 bases from J, the gap between germline ends came to 4 bases. As DNA, the CDR3 is TGTGCCAGCACAGGCACTGAAGCTTTCTTT. Translation gives CASTGTEAFF.

Points on this clone: One end of the junction varies from germline; a read error may be responsible. The gene calls are TRBV7-9 and TRBJ1-3; the D gene is possibly TRBD1 (5 bases). The CDR3 sequence is 17 residues long. Germline V gives CDR1 SEHNR, CDR2 FQNEAQ (reference sequence). The CDR3 region is CSSSFGARVFSGNTIYF. CDR3 in DNA: TGTTCCAGCAGCTTTGGGGCCAGGGTTTTTTCTGGAAACACCATATATTTT.

This sequence joins TRBV2 and TRBJ1-5; D not resolved. With 8 bases removed from V and 2 bases from J, the gap between germline ends came to 13 bases. Germline assignment: CDR1 SNHLY and CDR2 FYNNEI. The CDR3 has 14 amino acids. CDR3 sequence: CASGGGRGNQPQHF. In nucleotides, the CDR3 is TGTGCCAGCGGAGGAGGGCGGGGCAATCAGCCCCAGCATTTT.

The chain recombines TRBV4-1 with TRBJ1-2, with a tentative D call TRBD1 (5 bases). Germline V gene data show CDR1 as MGHRA and CDR2 as YSYEKL. Trimming pared 0 bases from V and 2 bases from J, leaving 10 bases between. This CDR3 contains 15 residues. In DNA, the CDR3 is TGCGCCAGCAGCCAAGAGGGGAGGGACAACTATGGCTACACCTTC. Protein sequence: CASSQEGRDNYGYTF.